The 10 T cell receptor beta chains below were found in one sample sequenced in a study of vaccination and CD4 T cells after COVID-19 (dated 2022 in TCRdb). For these TCRs, the target antigens are not known. The meaning of the sample's treatment or condition label: roughly 11-day PBMC culture with coronavirus spike peptide pools or control peptides (ViraFEST assay). Library preparation was by PCR. Instrument used: Illumina iSeq 100. At the Johns Hopkins FTIC core, DNA from the cultured CD4+ T cells underwent TCR sequencing with the Oncomine TCR Beta short-read assay. TCRdb reprocessing: public reads trimmed at Q25 with fastp, clones called with MiXCR, in-frame beta chains kept. Rows are unified per CDR3 protein, each entry keeping the most common DNA and genes. The sample table holds about 15,000 distinct CDR3 sequences, of which approximately 47% were seen once. Jointly, the top ten make up roughly 13% of the sample.

The source material was CD4+ T cells from blood, cultured in vitro. Every receptor here comes from a human donor who had recovered from COVID-19.

This clonotype has a handful of counts. The chain combines TRBV7-2 with TRBJ1-5; D remains ambiguous. Germline V CDR1 and CDR2: SGHTA, FQGNSA. CDR3 size: 15 residues. Trimming took off 6 bases at V and 1 base at J, with 13 bases between the two ends. In nucleotides, the CDR3 is TGTGCCAGCAGTCCCCAGGCCCTCAGCAATCAGCCCCAGCATTTT. Translated, it gives CASSPQALSNQPQHF. Based on the CDR3 plus reference TRBV7-2 and TRBJ1-5, the full variable domain is GAGVSQSPSNKVTEKGKDVELRCDPISGHTALYWYRQSLGQGLEFLIYFQGNSAPDKSGLPSDRFSAERTGGSVSTLTIQRTQQEDSAVYLCASSPQALSNQPQHFGDGTRLSIL.

The chain couples TRBV20-1 to TRBJ2-5; D perhaps matches TRBD2 (5 bases). Germline assignment: CDR1 DFQATT and CDR2 SNEGSKA (reference sequence). V was pared by 6 bases and J by 1 base, with 12 bases between. CDR3 size: 13 residues. CDR3 region: CSATHRGQETQYF. In DNA, the CDR3 is TGCAGTGCCACCCACCGGGGCCAAGAGACCCAGTACTTC.

This clonotype was seen a handful of times. V gene TRBV7-9 combines with J gene TRBJ2-5, with a tentative D call TRBD2 (5 bases). In germline, CDR1 is SEHNR, CDR2 FQNEAQ (reference sequence). The CDR3 loop spans 14 amino acids. V gave up 2 bases and J gave up 2 bases, with 9 bases separating them. CDR3 region: CASSLWPGQETQYF. DNA of the CDR3: TGTGCCAGCAGCTTATGGCCGGGACAAGAGACCCAGTACTTC.

This clonotype was seen a few times. The rearrangement uses TRBV30 and TRBJ1-5; no reliable D call. The CDR3 has 12 amino acids. The germline V gene has CDR1 GTSNPN and CDR2 SVGIG (reference sequence). V was clipped by 2 bases and J by 2 bases, with 4 bases between them. CDR3 residues: CAWSLGNQPQHF. CDR3 nucleotides: TGTGCCTGGAGTTTGGGCAATCAGCCCCAGCATTTT.

The CDR3 DNA sequence: TGTGCCAGCAGCTACACGTCCGGGACAGGGATCGACGAGCAGTACTTC. It specifies CASSYTSGTGIDEQYF. V is TRBV7-2 and J is TRBJ2-7, with 9 bases fitting TRBD1. The V segment lost 4 bases and the J segment 5 bases; nucleotides outside the gene matches: 12. The germline CDR1 and CDR2 sequences are SGHTA and FQGNSA. The CDR3 spans 16 residues.

This chain links TRBV11-3 with TRBJ1-4, with TRBD1 matching over 11 bases. The CDR3 contains 15 residues. Germline CDR1 SGHNT, CDR2 YENEEA. With V trimmed by 3 bases and J by 7 bases, 4 bases remained unmatched. The CDR3 DNA sequence: TGTGCCAGCAGCTTGGGGACAGGGGGGAGTGAAAAACTGTTTTTT. Translating it yields CASSLGTGGSEKLFF.

The gene calls are TRBV20-1 and TRBJ2-7, with no clear D. Germline CDR1 reads DFQATT; CDR2 reads SNEGSKA (reference sequence). V was shortened by 2 bases and J by 6 bases, with 14 bases between the two germline ends. The CDR3 length is 13 residues. The CDR3 loop is CSARTDRNGEQYF. As DNA, the CDR3 is TGCAGTGCTAGAACCGACCGCAACGGCGAGCAGTACTTC.

In this sample, this clonotype turned up once. The chain has TRBV7-2 and TRBJ2-1; 8 bases line up with TRBD1. J was trimmed by 12 bases and V by 0 bases; bases with no gene match: 4. Looked up from germline, CDR1 is SGHTA and CDR2 is FQGNSA. The CDR3 covers 13 residues. The CDR3 coding sequence is TGTGCCAGCAGCTTAGCGGACAGGGTGGGGCAGTTCTTC. Protein product: CASSLADRVGQFF.

J is TRBJ2-7 and V is TRBV7-2, with 12 bases aligning to TRBD1. The CDR3 covers 14 residues. Per the germline V gene, CDR1 is SGHTA and CDR2 is FQGNSA. The J segment lost 5 bases and the V segment lost 3 bases, leaving 2 bases of the junction unmatched. The DNA of the CDR3 is TGTGCCAGCAGCTTCGGGACAGGGGGCGACGAGCAGTACTTC. Amino acid sequence: CASSFGTGGDEQYF.

This chain's CDR3 is CASTDREDYEQYF. For the CDR3, the DNA is TGTGCCAGCACGGACAGGGAGGACTACGAGCAGTACTTC. This chain uses TRBV11-3 with TRBJ2-7; TRBD1 agrees at 8 bases. The CDR3 totals 13 residues. V lost 7 bases and J lost 3; bases outside the gene matches: 5. CDR1 is SGHNT, CDR2 YENEEA, per germline.